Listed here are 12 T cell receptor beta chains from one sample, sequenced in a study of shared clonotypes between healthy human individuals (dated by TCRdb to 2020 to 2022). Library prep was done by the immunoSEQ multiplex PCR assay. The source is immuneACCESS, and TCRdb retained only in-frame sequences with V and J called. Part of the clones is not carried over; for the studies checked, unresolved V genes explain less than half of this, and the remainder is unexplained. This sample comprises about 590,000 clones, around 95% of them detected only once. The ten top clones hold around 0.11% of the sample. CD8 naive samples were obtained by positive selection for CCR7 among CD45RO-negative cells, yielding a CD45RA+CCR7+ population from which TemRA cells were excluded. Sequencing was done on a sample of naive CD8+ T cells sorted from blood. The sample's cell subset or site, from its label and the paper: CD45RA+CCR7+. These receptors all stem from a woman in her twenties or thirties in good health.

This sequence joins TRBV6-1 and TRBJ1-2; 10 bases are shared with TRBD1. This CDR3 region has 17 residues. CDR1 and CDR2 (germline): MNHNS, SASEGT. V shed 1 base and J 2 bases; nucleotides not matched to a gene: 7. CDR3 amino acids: CASSEDGTGEGNYGYTF. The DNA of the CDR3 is TGTGCCAGCAGTGAAGACGGGACAGGGGAAGGCAACTATGGCTACACCTTC.

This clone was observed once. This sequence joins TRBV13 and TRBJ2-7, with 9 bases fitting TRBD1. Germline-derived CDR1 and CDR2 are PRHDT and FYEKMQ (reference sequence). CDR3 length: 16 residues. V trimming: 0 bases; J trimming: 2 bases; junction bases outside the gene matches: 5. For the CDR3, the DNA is TGTGCCAGCAGCTTAGGCCCCGGGACAGGGACCTACGAGCAGTACTTC. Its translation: CASSLGPGTGTYEQYF.

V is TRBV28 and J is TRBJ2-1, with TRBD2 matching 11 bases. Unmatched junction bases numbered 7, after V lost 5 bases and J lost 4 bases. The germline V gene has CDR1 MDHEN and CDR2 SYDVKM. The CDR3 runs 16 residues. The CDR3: CASSVTGTSGYNEQFF. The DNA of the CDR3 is TGTGCCAGCAGTGTCACCGGGACTAGCGGATACAATGAGCAGTTCTTC.

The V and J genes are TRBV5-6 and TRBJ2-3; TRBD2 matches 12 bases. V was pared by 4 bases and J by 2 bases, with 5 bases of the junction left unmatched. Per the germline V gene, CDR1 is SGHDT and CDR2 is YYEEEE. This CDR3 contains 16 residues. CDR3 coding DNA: TGTGCCAGCAGCCTCGGACTAGCGGGGTACACAGATACGCAGTATTTT. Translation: CASSLGLAGYTDTQYF.

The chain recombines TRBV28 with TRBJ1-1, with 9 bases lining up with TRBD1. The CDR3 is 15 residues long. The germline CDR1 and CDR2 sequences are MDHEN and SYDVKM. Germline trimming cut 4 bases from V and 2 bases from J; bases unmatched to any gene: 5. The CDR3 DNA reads TGTGCCAGCAGTTCCCCGGGACAGGGCAACACTGAAGCTTTCTTT. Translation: CASSSPGQGNTEAFF.

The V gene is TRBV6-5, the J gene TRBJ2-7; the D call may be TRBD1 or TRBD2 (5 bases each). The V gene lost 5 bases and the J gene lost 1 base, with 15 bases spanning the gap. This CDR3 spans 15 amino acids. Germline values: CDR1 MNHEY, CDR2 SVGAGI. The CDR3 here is CASSIRDPSSYEQYF. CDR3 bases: TGTGCCAGCAGTATCCGGGACCCCTCGTCCTACGAGCAGTACTTC.

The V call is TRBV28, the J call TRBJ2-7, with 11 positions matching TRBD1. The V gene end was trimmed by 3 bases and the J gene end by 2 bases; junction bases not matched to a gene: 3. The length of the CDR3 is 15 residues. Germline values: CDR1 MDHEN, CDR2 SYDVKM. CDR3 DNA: TGTGCCAGCAGTTTTCCGGGACAGGGGGCCTACGAGCAGTACTTC. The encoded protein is CASSFPGQGAYEQYF. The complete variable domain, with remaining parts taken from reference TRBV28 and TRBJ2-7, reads DVKVTQSSRYLVKRTGEKVFLECVQDMDHENMFWYRQDPGLGLRLIYFSYDVKMKEKGDIPEGYSVSREKKERFSLILESASTNQTSMYLCASSFPGQGAYEQYFGPGTRLTVT.

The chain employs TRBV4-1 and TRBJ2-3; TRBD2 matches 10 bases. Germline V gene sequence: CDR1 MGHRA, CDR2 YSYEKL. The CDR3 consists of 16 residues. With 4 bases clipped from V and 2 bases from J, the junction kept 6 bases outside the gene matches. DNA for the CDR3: TGCGCCAGCAGCCCCAGCGGGAGGGGCCCCACAGATACGCAGTATTTT. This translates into CASSPSGRGPTDTQYF.

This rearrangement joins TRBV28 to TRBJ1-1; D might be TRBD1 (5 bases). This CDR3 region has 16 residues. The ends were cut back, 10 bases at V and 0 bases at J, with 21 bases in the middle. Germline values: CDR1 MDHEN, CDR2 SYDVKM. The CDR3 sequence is CATTDIHYPMNTEAFF. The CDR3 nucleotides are TGTGCCACCACGGACATCCACTACCCGATGAACACTGAAGCTTTCTTT.

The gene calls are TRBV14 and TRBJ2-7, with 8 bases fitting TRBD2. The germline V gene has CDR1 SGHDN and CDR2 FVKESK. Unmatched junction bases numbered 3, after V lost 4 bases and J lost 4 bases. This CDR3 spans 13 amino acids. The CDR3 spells CASSPGTRYEQYF. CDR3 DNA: TGTGCCAGCAGCCCCGGGACTAGGTACGAGCAGTACTTC.

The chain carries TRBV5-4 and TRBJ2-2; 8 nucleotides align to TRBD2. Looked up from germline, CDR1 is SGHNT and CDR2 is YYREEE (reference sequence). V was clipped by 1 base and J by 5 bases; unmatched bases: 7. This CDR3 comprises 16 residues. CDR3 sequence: CASSLFSGTWTGELFF. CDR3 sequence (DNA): TGTGCCAGCAGCTTGTTTAGCGGGACCTGGACCGGGGAGCTGTTTTTT. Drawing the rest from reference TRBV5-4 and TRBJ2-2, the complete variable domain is ETGVTQSPTHLIKTRGQQVTLRCSSQSGHNTVSWYQQALGQGPQFIFQYYREEENGRGNFPPRFSGLQFPNYSSELNVNALELDDSALYLCASSLFSGTWTGELFFGEGSRLTVL.

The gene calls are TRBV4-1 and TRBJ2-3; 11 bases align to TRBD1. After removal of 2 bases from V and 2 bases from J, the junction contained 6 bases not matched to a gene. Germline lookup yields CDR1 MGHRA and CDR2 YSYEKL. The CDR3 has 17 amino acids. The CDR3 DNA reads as TGCGCCAGCAGCCAACTCGGACAGGGGGCTGCCACAGATACGCAGTATTTT. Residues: CASSQLGQGAATDTQYF.